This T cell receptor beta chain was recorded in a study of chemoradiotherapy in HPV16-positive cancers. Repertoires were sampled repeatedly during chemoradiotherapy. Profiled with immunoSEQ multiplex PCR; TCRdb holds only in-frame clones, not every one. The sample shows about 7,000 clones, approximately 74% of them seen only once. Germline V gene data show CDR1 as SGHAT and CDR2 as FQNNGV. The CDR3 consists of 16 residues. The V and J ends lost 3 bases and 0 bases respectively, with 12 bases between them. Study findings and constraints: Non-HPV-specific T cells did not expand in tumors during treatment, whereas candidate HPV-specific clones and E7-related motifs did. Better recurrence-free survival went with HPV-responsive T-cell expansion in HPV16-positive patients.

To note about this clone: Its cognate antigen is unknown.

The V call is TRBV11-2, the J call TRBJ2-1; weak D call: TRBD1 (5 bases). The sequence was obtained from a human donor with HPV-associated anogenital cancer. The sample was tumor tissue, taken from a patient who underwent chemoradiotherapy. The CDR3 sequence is CASSFTDQGSYNEQFF. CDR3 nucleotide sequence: TGTGCCAGCAGCTTCACAGACCAGGGCTCCTACAATGAGCAGTTCTTC.